Presented here are 11 T cell receptor beta chains from one specimen sequenced in a study of beta chain features in type 1 diabetes. Since all of the isolated RNA was reverse transcribed, expressed TCRB transcripts were what got sequenced. Sequenced by immunoSEQ multiplex PCR; TCRdb stores in-frame clones only, minus some. Of about 300,000 clones listed, about 8.5% are singletons. Sequences were obtained from central memory CD4+ T cells from blood. The origin of the receptors is a woman between 18 and 29 years old in good health.

This rearrangement joins TRBV6-6 to TRBJ1-6, with D perhaps TRBD1 (5 bases). This CDR3 region has 14 residues. Germline CDR1 is MNHNY and CDR2 is SVGAGI (reference sequence). Trimming left V 2 bases short and J 8 bases short, with 10 bases between. CDR3: CASSYVQGDSPLHF. CDR3 coding DNA: TGTGCCAGCAGTTACGTCCAGGGAGATTCACCCCTCCACTTT.

This clone was picked up a small number of times. The chain uses TRBV7-2 and TRBJ2-5; D is possibly TRBD2 (6 bases). The CDR3 is 14 amino acids. Germline V gene lookup returns CDR1 SGHTA and CDR2 FQGNSA. V was shortened by 5 bases and J by 1 base, with 11 bases between the two germline ends. This chain's CDR3 is CASSARDSQETQYF. The CDR3 nucleotides read TGTGCCAGCAGCGCACGGGACTCCCAAGAGACCCAGTACTTC.

J is TRBJ2-4 and V is TRBV5-4; 8 bases match TRBD1. The CDR3 extends over 14 amino acids. Looked up from germline, CDR1 is SGHNT and CDR2 is YYREEE (reference sequence). Trimming at V came to 1 base and at J to 9 bases, leaving 6 bases not matched to a gene. The CDR3 DNA follows: TGTGCCAGCAGCTTGCAGGGGGCGCGTGTCATTCAGTACTTC. It is translated as CASSLQGARVIQYF.

This clone appeared many times. The rearrangement links TRBV28 to TRBJ2-1, with D maybe TRBD2 (5 bases). V was trimmed by 2 bases and J by 9 bases, leaving 8 bases between them. The CDR3 loop spans 12 amino acids. CDR1 is MDHEN and CDR2 is SYDVKM in the germline V gene. The CDR3 sequence: CASSLRGGEQFF. The CDR3 coding sequence is TGTGCCAGCAGTTTACGCGGAGGTGAGCAGTTCTTC.

The table lists this clone with a few counts. The chain links TRBV6-4 to TRBJ2-1; D unresolved. The CDR3 runs to 16 residues. V was cut by 2 bases and J by 2 bases, with 13 bases left in between. The germline CDR1 and CDR2 sequences are MRHNA and SNTAGT. The CDR3 DNA reads TGTGCCAGCAGTGACCAACAAGGGAAGGCCTACAATGAGCAGTTCTTC. Its protein is CASSDQQGKAYNEQFF.

This clone was picked up a small number of times. The chain carries TRBV7-2 and TRBJ1-1; D not resolved. V was pared by 1 base and J by 0 bases, with 9 bases between. The CDR3 spans 15 residues. Germline-derived CDR1 and CDR2 are SGHTA and FQGNSA. The CDR3 DNA reads as TGTGCCAGCAGCTTAGGCGGGCCGATGAACACTGAAGCTTTCTTT. Protein: CASSLGGPMNTEAFF.

This clone appeared a few times. The J gene is TRBJ2-4, the V gene TRBV18; 10 nucleotides align to TRBD1. V shed 6 bases, J shed 6 bases, and the junction held 8 bases outside the gene matches. Germline V gene data show CDR1 as KGHSH and CDR2 as LQKENI. This CDR3 region has 15 residues. The CDR3 spells CASSTTGGARNIQYF. CDR3 DNA sequence: TGTGCCAGCTCCACGACAGGGGGCGCGAGAAACATTCAGTACTTC.

The V gene is TRBV29-1, the J gene TRBJ1-1; D remains ambiguous. The CDR3 extends over 14 amino acids. Germline V gene sequence: CDR1 SQVTM, CDR2 ANQGSEA. The germline V and J ends were trimmed by 6 bases and 1 base, with 15 bases remaining between them. CDR3 in DNA: TGCAGCGTCTCTCAGTCGACTCGGAACACTGAAGCTTTCTTT. As protein: CSVSQSTRNTEAFF.

The V gene is TRBV18, the J gene TRBJ2-2; maybe TRBD2 (5 bases). V was cut by 0 bases and J by 4 bases, with 15 bases left in between. The CDR3 has 17 residues. Germline CDR1 KGHSH, CDR2 LQKENI. The CDR3 bases are TGTGCCAGCTCACCACCGTCTCCATTGGGAGTCACCGGGGAGCTGTTTTTT. Its translation: CASSPPSPLGVTGELFF.

This clone was counted between two and nine times. The chain is built from TRBV5-1 and TRBJ1-4, with a possible D match to TRBD1 (5 bases). Germline V gene sequence: CDR1 SGHRS, CDR2 YFSETQ. This CDR3 has 15 amino acids. The germline V and J ends were trimmed by 4 bases and 2 bases, with 12 bases remaining between them. The CDR3 region has the DNA TGCGCCAGCAGCCCGGGACGGGGGACTAATGAAAAACTGTTTTTT. This codes for CASSPGRGTNEKLFF.

This clone was counted a few times. V and J are TRBV10-2 and TRBJ1-1; possible D gene TRBD1, 6 bases. This CDR3 is 14 amino acids long. Germline CDR1 WSHSY, CDR2 SAAADI. Between the trimmed V and J ends, which lost 6 bases and 1 base, there was a span of 12 bases. The CDR3 bases are TGCGCCAGCAGCGCACAGGGAGGGAACACTGAAGCTTTCTTT. It specifies CASSAQGGNTEAFF.